The TCR beta chain described here comes from a study of brain metastases from non-small cell lung cancer. Study-wide results and limits: Brain metastases had lower T-cell infiltration than primary tumors. Brain metastases shared most TCR repertoire with primaries, with sparse T cells. In over 55% of brain metastases, T-cell clones were expanded compared with matched primary tumors.

Trimming removed 1 base at V and 0 bases at J, with 4 bases between. Per the germline V gene, CDR1 is SGHTA and CDR2 is FQGNSA. There are 13 residues in the CDR3. TCRdb keeps only in-frame clones here, not all; method: immunoSEQ multiplex PCR. The data contain around 3,100 clones, about four fifths of them singletons. This clone was counted a few times. As yet, its antigen is unknown. The same CDR3 is also encoded by other DNA sequences in this sample. The chain combines TRBV7-2 with TRBJ2-7, with D hard to call. This receptor was obtained from a donor aged 40 or over with non-small cell lung cancer. The sample comprised primary lung tumor tissue. The CDR3 loop is CASSLGVSYEQYF. The CDR3 nucleotides read TGTGCCAGCAGCTTAGGGGTCTCCTACGAGCAGTACTTC.